A selection of T cell receptor beta chains follows, all from one sample in a study of T cells in Graves' hyperthyroidism and ophthalmopathy. TCRdb ran MiXCR on the multiplex PCR reads and lists one entry per CDR3 protein. Here the sample spans almost 350,000 distinct CDR3 sequences, over 15% being singletons. The sample taken for sequencing was blood. The receptor source for this set is a woman aged 40 to 49 with Graves' ophthalmopathy. Both conserved end residues are trimmed from each CDR3. Fields, in order: V gene, D gene, CDR3 protein. A D gene is named only where the DNA matches it firmly.

TRBV29-1 | - | SVVSGSKAGYT
TRBV6-1 | - | ASTKTATISGNTIY
TRBV18 | TRBD1 | ASSPQGAGEQY
TRBV18 | TRBD1 | ASSPVGQGSPLNYGYT
TRBV24-1 | TRBD1 | ATSDLPGTGLDTGELF
TRBV2 | TRBD2 | ASGETSGRNEQF
TRBV28 | - | ATTTPIGTQY
TRBV7-7 | - | ASSLDQGGETQY
TRBV3-1 | - | ASSQEAVAGELF
TRBV7-8 | TRBD2 | ASSLAGTSGRALEQF
TRBV12-3/TRBV12-4 | TRBD1 | ASSPADRVTEAF
TRBV7-9 | TRBD2 | ASSSGGSRTGELF
TRBV28 | - | ASSYPRGDSNTEAF
TRBV20-1 | - | SAIWGAGEDQPQH
TRBV12-3/TRBV12-4 | - | ASTLGTLLGETQY
TRBV2 | - | ASSEGSGGYT
TRBV24-1 | - | ATSPRRGTEAF
TRBV5-4 | TRBD1 | ASSFQGAISYEQY
TRBV9 | TRBD1 | ASNQRGDRVGDTEAF
TRBV20-1 | TRBD2 | SARWTSGSYEQY
TRBV20-1 | TRBD2 | SARGTSGRETQY
TRBV29-1 | - | SNRGSNEQS
TRBV10-3 | - | AISERGATNTGELY
TRBV19 | - | ASFQTGASNTEAF
TRBV24-1 | - | ATSDPPGHGYT
TRBV15 | TRBD1 | ATSTRTGVEAF
TRBV20-1 | TRBD2 | SARETSGSSYEQY
TRBV9 | - | ASSAEGRKTQY
TRBV9 | TRBD1 | ASSVFGDRAGEQY
TRBV7-2 | TRBD1 | ASSPDRGPNEQY
TRBV28 | - | ASSFRGTPEQY
TRBV27 | - | ASSSKGPGTQY
TRBV27 | - | ANYYEQY
TRBV2 | TRBD1 | ASSGNTRGHQETQY
TRBV9 | - | ASSPWDDTYEQY
TRBV6-5 | - | ASSYNVGAYEQY
TRBV25-1 | - | ATSRGGTNEQF
TRBV28 | - | ASSEYIRGEQY
TRBV19 | - | ASSIWGRWETQY
TRBV15 | - | ATSSSTRGNQPQH
TRBV30 | - | AWTKGQNYGYT
TRBV20-1 | - | SARNVQPDNYGYT